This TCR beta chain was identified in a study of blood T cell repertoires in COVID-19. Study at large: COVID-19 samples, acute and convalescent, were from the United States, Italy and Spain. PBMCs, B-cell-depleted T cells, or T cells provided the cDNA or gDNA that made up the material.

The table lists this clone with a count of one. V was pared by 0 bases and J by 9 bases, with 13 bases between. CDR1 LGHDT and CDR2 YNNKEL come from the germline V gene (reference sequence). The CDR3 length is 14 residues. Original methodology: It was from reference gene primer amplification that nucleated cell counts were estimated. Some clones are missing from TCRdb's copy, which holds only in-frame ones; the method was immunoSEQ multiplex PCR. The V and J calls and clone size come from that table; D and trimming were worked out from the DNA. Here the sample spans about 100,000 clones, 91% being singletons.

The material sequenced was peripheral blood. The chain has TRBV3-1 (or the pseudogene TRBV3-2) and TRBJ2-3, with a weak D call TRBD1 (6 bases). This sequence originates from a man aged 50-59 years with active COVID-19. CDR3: CASSQDSTGRTQYF. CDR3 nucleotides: TGTGCCAGCAGCCAAGATTCGACAGGCCGGACGCAGTATTTT.